The rows below give T cell receptor beta chains drawn from one sample of a study of T cell repertoires in ileal Crohn's disease. Libraries were prepared by immunoSEQ multiplex PCR; TCRdb keeps only in-frame clonotypes and omits some of them. Of about 17,000 clones in the sample, 72% are singletons; the top ten hold over 3.5%. Sequenced material: ileal tissue. These receptors came from an adult with Crohn's disease. Both conserved end residues are part of each CDR3. The D gene is left open where the match is weak. Only some rows state a clone size, as once, few, many or a class for expanded clones.

j_call	clone_size	v_call	d_call	cdr3_nt	cdr3_aa
TRBJ2-2	-	TRBV19	-	TGTGCCAGTAGTGGCGGCCACACCGGGGAGCTGTTTTTT	CASSGGHTGELFF
TRBJ1-2	-	TRBV7-2	TRBD1	TGTGCCAGCAGCATGACAGGGCGGTATGGCTACACCTTC	CASSMTGRYGYTF
TRBJ2-5	-	TRBV7-9	-	TGTGCCAGCAGCAAAGATGGGCGGGGCGCCGGGACCCAGTACTTC	CASSKDGRGAGTQYF
TRBJ2-2	-	TRBV5-1	-	TGCGCCAGCAGCTTGGTAGGGAGCGACACCGGGGAGCTGTTTTTT	CASSLVGSDTGELFF
TRBJ2-7	-	TRBV9	-	TGTGCCAGCAGCGTAGGTGCATCCACTTCAGGGTCCGAGCAGTACTTC	CASSVGASTSGSEQYF
TRBJ1-1	-	TRBV15	-	TGTGCCACCAGCAGAGTGGCAGGCACACCGGGGGCTTTCTTT	CATSRVAGTPGAFF
TRBJ2-1	-	TRBV7-9	-	TGTGCCAGCAGCCTCCTGGCAGGGCCAGGTGAGCAGTTCTTC	CASSLLAGPGEQFF
TRBJ2-1	-	TRBV6-5	-	TGTGCCAGCAGTTTGTTGAGCTCCTACAATGAGCAGTTCTTC	CASSLLSSYNEQFF
TRBJ2-7	-	TRBV9	TRBD1	TGTGCCAGCAGCGTAGGCCCAGGACAGGGGCTCTCCTACGAGCAGTACTTC	CASSVGPGQGLSYEQYF
TRBJ2-1	-	TRBV30	TRBD2	TGTGCCTGGAGTAGGGGACTAGCGGGAGTAGGGCAGTTCTTC	CAWSRGLAGVGQFF
TRBJ2-1	-	TRBV14	-	TGTGCCAGCAGCCAAATCCCCCTGTATGAGCAGTTCTTC	CASSQIPLYEQFF
TRBJ2-7	-	TRBV5-6	TRBD1	TGTGCCAGCAGCTTGGCGGGGACAGGGGGCTTCGAGCAGTACTTC	CASSLAGTGGFEQYF
TRBJ1-2	-	TRBV30	-	TGTGCCTGGAGTGTTGGTCGGGGCAGGGAGGGCTATGGCTACACCTTC	CAWSVGRGREGYGYTF
TRBJ1-1	-	TRBV19	-	TGTGCCAGTAGTTCAAGGGGGATTAACCTGAACACTGAAGCTTTCTTT	CASSSRGINLNTEAFF
TRBJ2-7	-	TRBV19	TRBD1	TGTGCCAGTAGTCAACCGGGACAGACCTACGAGCAGTACTTC	CASSQPGQTYEQYF
TRBJ1-1	-	TRBV6-5	TRBD1	TGTGCCAGCAGACCCAGGGGGTTTGGAGCTTTCTTT	CASRPRGFGAFF
TRBJ1-6	-	TRBV14	-	TGTGCCAGCAGCCAGATTGCGGTCACAGGGTTTAATTCACCCCTCCACTTT	CASSQIAVTGFNSPLHF
TRBJ1-2	-	TRBV6-4	-	TGTGCCAGCGGAACAGGGAACGGCTATGGCTACACCTTC	CASGTGNGYGYTF
TRBJ2-5	few	TRBV27	TRBD2	TGTGCCAGCAGTAACCCCGGGAGGGCCACCCAGTACTTC	CASSNPGRATQYF
TRBJ1-1	-	TRBV27	-	TGTGCCAGCAGGACAGCGAACACTGAAGCTTTCTTT	CASRTANTEAFF
TRBJ2-4	-	TRBV18	TRBD2	TGTGCCAGCTCACCAAGCGGGAGTGCCAAAAACATTCAGTACTTC	CASSPSGSAKNIQYF
TRBJ1-2	-	TRBV5-1	-	TGCGCCAGCAGCTTCCCAGGGAGGAACTATGGCTACACCTTC	CASSFPGRNYGYTF
TRBJ2-3	-	TRBV18	TRBD2	TGTGCCAGCTCACCACCTGCGGGAGGGGTTGCAGATACGCAGTATTTT	CASSPPAGGVADTQYF
TRBJ2-7	-	TRBV14	-	TGTGCCAGCAGCCAAGGCCAGGAGCAGTACTTC	CASSQGQEQYF
TRBJ2-5	few	TRBV4-1	-	TGCGCCAGCAGCCAAGATCGCGGGACAGTACTACAAGAGACCCAGTACTTC	CASSQDRGTVLQETQYF
TRBJ2-3	-	TRBV13	-	TGTGCCAGCAGAGACGAGGCAGATACGCAGTATTTT	CASRDEADTQYF
TRBJ2-1	-	TRBV5-1	-	TGCGCCAGCAGCTTGGGTCTTACCGGAGAGGGTGAGCAGTTCTTC	CASSLGLTGEGEQFF
TRBJ2-6	-	TRBV7-6	-	TGTGCCAGCAGCTTAGAGGGGTCTGGGGCCAACGTCCTGACTTTC	CASSLEGSGANVLTF
TRBJ2-2	-	TRBV7-9	-	TGTGCCAGCAGCTTAGGGTTTAGCGCGAACACCGGGGAGCTGTTTTTT	CASSLGFSANTGELFF
TRBJ2-7	-	TRBV27	TRBD1	TGTGCCAGCAGGGGACAGGGGGCGCGTGAGCAGTACTTC	CASRGQGAREQYF
TRBJ2-3	-	TRBV27	TRBD2	TGCGCCAGTCACGGGGGGGACACAGATACGCAGTATTTT	CASHGGDTDTQYF
TRBJ2-6	once	TRBV5-1	-	TGCGCCAGCAGATCGGGGACTGGGGCCAACGTCCTGACTTTC	CASRSGTGANVLTF
TRBJ2-7	-	TRBV2	TRBD1	TGTGCCAGCGCGGGACAGGGGAAATACGAGCAGTACTTC	CASAGQGKYEQYF
TRBJ1-5	-	TRBV6-6	-	TGTGCCAGCAGCCCCGCGGGACCGGGAAATCAGCCCCAGCATTTT	CASSPAGPGNQPQHF
TRBJ1-2	-	TRBV20-1	-	TGCAGTGCTGCGGACTACACCTTC	CSAADYTF
TRBJ1-2	-	TRBV4-2	TRBD1	TGTGCCAGCAGCCAAGTTCGGCAGGGGGGAGGCGGCTACACCTTC	CASSQVRQGGGGYTF
TRBJ2-7	-	TRBV6-1	-	TGTGCCAGCCGTCTGGGCACCCTCTCCTACGAGCAGTACTTC	CASRLGTLSYEQYF
TRBJ1-2	-	TRBV4-1	TRBD1	TGCGCCAGCAGCCCGACAGGGGAAGATTATGGCTACACCTTC	CASSPTGEDYGYTF
TRBJ1-5	few	TRBV19	TRBD1	TGTGCCAGTAGTAAGACAGGGGTTATAAGGAGCAATCAGCCCCAGCATTTT	CASSKTGVIRSNQPQHF
TRBJ2-2	once	TRBV27	TRBD2	TGTGCCAGCAGTCCCCGAGGTAGCGGGACCGGGGAGCTGTTTTTT	CASSPRGSGTGELFF
TRBJ1-4	-	TRBV18	-	TGTGCCAGCTCACCCAGGACGGGGAATGAAAAACTGTTTTTT	CASSPRTGNEKLFF
TRBJ1-1	few	TRBV5-6	-	TGTGCCAGCAGCCCGGACACAGGCTCCCTCATAAACACTGAAGCTTTCTTT	CASSPDTGSLINTEAFF
TRBJ1-2	-	TRBV19	-	TGTGCCAGTAGTATCCCGGGTACTAACTATGGCTACACCTTC	CASSIPGTNYGYTF
TRBJ2-1	-	TRBV27	-	TGTGCCAGCAGTATCAGGAGGGGTTACAATGAGCAGTTCTTC	CASSIRRGYNEQFF
TRBJ1-1	-	TRBV15	-	TGTGCCACCAGCAGAGTTCGACTAGCGGTTACTGAAGCTTTCTTT	CATSRVRLAVTEAFF
TRBJ2-1	-	TRBV5-4	-	TGTGCCAGCAGCTTGGAACCCCGGGGGTACAATGAGCAGTTCTTC	CASSLEPRGYNEQFF
TRBJ1-3	few	TRBV7-9	-	TGTGCCAGCAGTCTGGGGAGCCACTCTGGAAACACCATATATTTT	CASSLGSHSGNTIYF
TRBJ2-7	-	TRBV4-2	TRBD1	TGTGCCAGCAGCCAAGCCGGGACAGGAGGCTCCTACGAGCAGTACTTC	CASSQAGTGGSYEQYF
TRBJ1-1	-	TRBV28	-	TGTGCGACTATCACGAAGACTGAAGCTTTCTTT	CATITKTEAFF
TRBJ1-6	-	TRBV6-1	TRBD1	TGTGCCATCACCTTCGGACAGGATAATTCACCCCTCCACTTT	CAITFGQDNSPLHF
TRBJ1-5	-	TRBV2	TRBD1	TGTGCCAGCCAAGGGTACCGACAGGGGCGACAGCCCCAGCATTTT	CASQGYRQGRQPQHF
TRBJ1-2	few	TRBV27	TRBD1	TGTGCCAGCAGTCGGGGACAGGCTGTCTATGGCTACACCTTC	CASSRGQAVYGYTF
TRBJ1-1	once	TRBV9	-	TGTGCCAGCAGCGCCACAGGGACGAACACTGAAGCTTTCTTT	CASSATGTNTEAFF
TRBJ1-1	once	TRBV5-4	-	TGTGCCAGCAGCTTGGCTCCGACAGCGAACACTGAAGCTTTCTTT	CASSLAPTANTEAFF
TRBJ1-4	-	TRBV5-1	-	TGCGCCAGCAGCCAACAGGGCGAAAAACTGTTTTTT	CASSQQGEKLFF